The 30 T cell receptor beta chains given below trace back to one sample, sequenced in a study of tumor-infiltrating lymphocytes in oesophageal squamous cell carcinoma. TCRdb re-called the PCR reads through MiXCR, storing one row per CDR3 protein. The data show about 10,000 distinct CDR3 sequences, 50% to 60% seen once. The sample was esophageal tumor tissue. These receptor sequences come from a male donor with esophageal squamous cell carcinoma.

The chain is built from TRBV6-6 and TRBJ2-3, with D maybe TRBD1 (5 bases). Germline CDR1 is MNHNY and CDR2 is SVGAGI (reference sequence). The V and J ends lost 5 bases and 1 base respectively, with 13 bases between them. This CDR3 has 15 amino acids. This CDR3 is CASSDLSRGTDTQYF. The CDR3 DNA reads as TGTGCCAGCAGTGACCTTTCCAGGGGCACAGATACGCAGTATTTT.

The rearrangement uses TRBV5-1 and TRBJ2-7; D perhaps matches TRBD2 (5 bases). The CDR3 extends over 14 amino acids. Germline CDR1 reads SGHRS; CDR2 reads YFSETQ. V was pared by 1 base and J by 2 bases, with 10 bases between. The CDR3 is CASSLLSAAYEQYF. The CDR3 nucleotides read TGCGCCAGCAGCTTGCTTAGCGCTGCCTACGAGCAGTACTTC. Together with reference TRBV5-1 and TRBJ2-7, the CDR3 gives the full variable domain: KAGVTQTPRYLIKTRGQQVTLSCSPISGHRSVSWYQQTPGQGLQFLFEYFSETQRNKGNFPGRFSGRQFSNSRSEMNVSTLELGDSALYLCASSLLSAAYEQYFGPGTRLTVT.

V is TRBV4-1 and J is TRBJ2-1; 7 bases map to TRBD1. This CDR3 has 14 residues. J gave up 6 bases and V 1 base, and 3 bases lay outside the gene matches. Looked up from germline, CDR1 is MGHRA and CDR2 is YSYEKL. CDR3 protein: CASSQGQGGNEQFF. For the CDR3, the DNA is TGCGCCAGCAGCCAAGGACAGGGTGGCAATGAGCAGTTCTTC.

The rearrangement uses TRBV7-2 and TRBJ2-7; D is unclear. The J call is uncertain, as TRBJ2-1 better fits the DNA end. CDR3 length equals 16 residues. In germline, CDR1 is SGHTA, CDR2 FQGNSA. CDR3 in amino acids: CASSLIPRSSYNEQFF. The CDR3 coding sequence is TGTGCCAGCAGCTTAATCCCGCGGAGCTCCTACAATGAGCAGTTCTTC.

The gene calls are TRBV6-8 and TRBJ2-2; 12 positions agree with TRBD2. Per the germline V gene, CDR1 is MNHGY and CDR2 is SAAAGT. The CDR3 has 17 amino acids. With V trimmed by 5 bases and J by 0 bases, 4 bases remained unmatched. CDR3 region: CASSVGTSGSNTGELFF. Written as DNA, the CDR3 is TGTGCCAGCAGTGTCGGGACTAGCGGGTCGAACACCGGGGAGCTGTTTTTT.

This chain connects TRBV7-2 to TRBJ2-4, with D possibly TRBD2 on 6 matching bases. The CDR3 length is 16 residues. Germline lookup yields CDR1 SGHTA and CDR2 FQGNSA. Trimming removed 6 bases at V and 3 bases at J, with 18 bases between. The CDR3 reads CASSPVRGLGKNIQYF. CDR3 nucleotides: TGTGCCAGCAGTCCCGTGCGGGGCTTGGGCAAAAACATTCAGTACTTC.

The chain links TRBV7-2 to TRBJ2-3, with 8 bases fitting TRBD2. This CDR3 is 15 amino acids long. Germline loops: CDR1 SGHTA, CDR2 FQGNSA. J was trimmed by 4 bases and V by 2 bases; bases with no gene match: 5. CDR3 sequence reads: CASSLLAGGADTQYF. The CDR3 DNA reads as TGTGCCAGCAGCTTACTGGCGGGAGGCGCAGATACGCAGTATTTT.

This rearrangement joins TRBV7-3 to TRBJ2-7; maybe TRBD1 (5 bases). The V and J ends lost 1 base and 5 bases respectively, with 15 bases between them. CDR3 length: 15 amino acids. The germline gives CDR1 SGHTA, CDR2 FQGTGA. In DNA form, the CDR3 reads TGTGCCAGCAGCTTAATTGCAGGGCTTCGGGACGAGCAGTACTTC. This gives the protein CASSLIAGLRDEQYF.

This clonotype was observed many times. A much larger clone is a single base away; this may be a read error. The CDR3 nucleotides are TGTGCCAGCACCAAGAGCCCTAGCGGAACGGGGGCCAATGAGCAGTACTTC. Encoded protein: CASTKSPSGTGANEQYF. This chain joins TRBV12-3 or TRBV12-4 and TRBJ2-7; weak D call: TRBD2 (7 bases). The CDR3 loop spans 17 amino acids. V was trimmed by 7 bases and J by 7 bases, leaving 29 bases between them.

V and J are TRBV12-3 or TRBV12-4 and TRBJ2-5; 11 nucleotides match TRBD2. With the DNA end fitting TRBJ2-1 better, the J assignment may be wrong. The CDR3 length is 16 residues. CDR3 sequence: CASTFRSGGAYNEQFF. The CDR3 DNA is TGTGCCAGCACGTTCCGTAGCGGGGGGGCCTACAATGAGCAGTTCTTC.

The chain couples TRBV7-2 to TRBJ2-7; the D gene is possibly TRBD1 (5 bases). Germline-derived CDR1 and CDR2 are SGHTA and FQGNSA. V gave up 1 base and J gave up 2 bases, with 12 bases separating them. This CDR3 is built from 15 residues. CDR3 in DNA: TGTGCCAGCAGCTTAGGGCCCAGGGATACCTACGAGCAGTACTTC. Its protein product is CASSLGPRDTYEQYF.

This clonotype was seen ten or more times. The chain combines TRBV5-1 with TRBJ2-5; TRBD2 might be the D (6 bases). CDR3 length: 19 amino acids. CDR1 SGHRS and CDR2 YFSETQ come from the germline V gene. Trimming removed 0 bases at V and 9 bases at J, with 30 bases between. The CDR3 protein is CASSLAFSRTTRNPVAQYF. DNA for the CDR3: TGCGCCAGCAGCTTGGCCTTTTCGAGGACTACCCGAAACCCTGTGGCCCAGTACTTC.

The rearrangement links TRBV10-2 to TRBJ2-3; 7 bases fit TRBD2. This CDR3 spans 14 amino acids. In germline, CDR1 is WSHSY, CDR2 SAAADI. J lost 1 base, V lost 2 bases, and 0 bases had no gene match. CDR3 in amino acids: CASSEAGGTDTQYF. The CDR3 nucleotides are TGCGCCAGCAGTGAGGCGGGAGGCACAGATACGCAGTATTTT.

This clonotype has at least ten counts. A much larger clone sits a single nucleotide away, making a read error possible. CDR3 DNA: TGTGCCATCAACCCGACAGGGATTCACAATGAGCAGTACTTC. It is translated as CAINPTGIHNEQYF. V and J are TRBV10-3 and TRBJ2-5; 7 nucleotides line up with TRBD1. The CDR3 has 14 residues. Germline CDR1 ENHRY, CDR2 SYGVKD. The trim removed 7 bases at V and 11 bases at J, leaving 16 bases unmatched.

This clonotype was observed a few times. The gene calls are TRBV7-3 and TRBJ2-5; the D gene is possibly TRBD1 (5 bases). V lost 2 bases to trimming and J lost 5 bases, with 12 bases between them. This CDR3 is built from 14 residues. Germline CDR1 SGHTA, CDR2 FQGTGA. The DNA of the CDR3 is TGTGCCAGCAGCTTAGGGCAGGGTCTGGAGACCCAGTACTTC. It is translated as CASSLGQGLETQYF.

The rearrangement links TRBV20-1 to TRBJ2-3; maybe TRBD2 (7 bases). This CDR3 contains 14 residues. Germline V lookup: CDR1 DFQATT, CDR2 SNEGSKA (reference sequence). V lost 2 bases and J 2 bases, leaving 11 bases between the germline ends. The DNA for the CDR3 is TGCAGTGCTAGAAGGGGGGGCCCCACAGATACGCAGTATTTT. It is translated as CSARRGGPTDTQYF.

The genes are TRBV7-9 and TRBJ2-6; TRBD1 matches at 7 bases. From germline, CDR1 is SEHNR and CDR2 FQNEAQ (reference sequence). With V trimmed by 5 bases and J by 2 bases, 9 bases remained unmatched. The CDR3 covers 17 residues. The CDR3 DNA reads as TGTGCCAGCAGCCACCGACAGGGTCATGCTGGGGCCAACGTCCTGACTTTC. Protein: CASSHRQGHAGANVLTF.

The J gene is TRBJ2-1, the V gene TRBV18; perhaps TRBD1 as D (5 bases). The closer fit of TRBJ2-7 to the DNA end suggests the J call may be wrong. CDR3 length: 13 residues. Germline V gives CDR1 KGHSH, CDR2 LQKENI. The CDR3 is CASSPPSNREQYF. CDR3 bases: TGTGCCAGCTCACCACCATCTAACAGGGAGCAGTACTTC.

This clonotype showed up just a few times. This may arise from a read error, as a much more abundant clone is one base away. V gene TRBV7-2 combines with J gene TRBJ2-7; TRBD2 matches 10 bases. The V gene end was trimmed by 1 base and the J gene end by 7 bases; junction bases not matched to a gene: 13. This CDR3 is 17 amino acids long. Germline loops: CDR1 SGHTA, CDR2 FQGNSA. The DNA for the CDR3 is TGTGCCAGCAGCTTAGACGGTGCTAGCGGGAGTATAAGTGAGCAGTACTTC. It is translated as CASSLDGASGSISEQYF.

The chain combines TRBV7-2 with TRBJ2-3; 8 bases line up with TRBD2. With 6 bases clipped from V and 3 bases from J, the junction kept 8 bases outside the gene matches. The CDR3 contains 15 residues. Germline V lookup: CDR1 SGHTA, CDR2 FQGNSA. CDR3 DNA sequence: TGTGCCAGCAGGCCGGGCGGGGGGCGAACAGATACGCAGTATTTT. It is translated as CASRPGGGRTDTQYF. Using reference TRBV7-2 and TRBJ2-3 for the parts outside the CDR3, the full variable domain is GAGVSQSPSNKVTEKGKDVELRCDPISGHTALYWYRQSLGQGLEFLIYFQGNSAPDKSGLPSDRFSAERTGGSVSTLTIQRTQQEDSAVYLCASRPGGGRTDTQYFGPGTRLTVL.

The table lists this clonotype with a few counts. The chain links TRBV7-2 to TRBJ2-7; D is tentatively TRBD1 or TRBD2 (5 bases each). Between the trimmed V and J ends, which lost 0 bases and 3 bases, there was a span of 9 bases. The V gene's germline CDR1 is SGHTA and CDR2 FQGNSA. The CDR3 runs to 14 residues. CDR3 residues: CASSLAREFYEQYF. CDR3 coding DNA: TGTGCCAGCAGCTTAGCCAGGGAGTTCTACGAGCAGTACTTC.

The chain couples TRBV6-6 to TRBJ2-1, with a tentative D call TRBD1 (6 bases). The V and J ends lost 6 bases and 9 bases respectively, with 15 bases between them. CDR3 size: 13 residues. Germline-derived CDR1 and CDR2 are MNHNY and SVGAGI (reference sequence). The CDR3 nucleotides are TGTGCCAGCAGGGCGCAGGGGAACGCTGAGCAGTTCTTC. Translating it yields CASRAQGNAEQFF.

The chain combines TRBV6-6 with TRBJ2-1; 9 bases map to TRBD2. The CDR3 contains 19 residues. Germline CDR1 is MNHNY and CDR2 is SVGAGI (reference sequence). Losses at the gene ends were 2 bases for V and 4 bases for J; bases not matched to a gene: 15. DNA of the CDR3: TGTGCCAGCAGTTACGCCGGACTAGCGTTTTACTCGGCGTACAATGAGCAGTTCTTC. It yields the protein CASSYAGLAFYSAYNEQFF.

This clonotype was counted ten times or more. This chain links TRBV19 with TRBJ2-5; D gene unclear. Germline V lookup: CDR1 LNHDA, CDR2 SQIVND (reference sequence). This CDR3 has 11 amino acids. Trimming pared 4 bases from V and 0 bases from J, leaving 0 bases between. The CDR3 DNA follows: TGTGCCAGTAGTAACCAAGAGACCCAGTACTTC. Its protein product is CASSNQETQYF.

A few counts support this clonotype. The V and J genes are TRBV7-2 and TRBJ2-4; D is unresolved. The assigned J gene may be wrong: the sequence end matches TRBJ2-7 better. Germline values: CDR1 SGHTA, CDR2 FQGNSA. The CDR3 has 10 residues. CDR3 region: CASSFYEQYF. In DNA, the CDR3 is TGTGCCAGCAGCTTTTACGAGCAGTACTTC.

The V call is TRBV28, the J call TRBJ2-5, with D unclear. The V gene lost 3 bases and the J gene lost 5 bases, with 7 bases spanning the gap. The CDR3 has 12 amino acids. Germline CDR1 MDHEN, CDR2 SYDVKM. The CDR3 nucleotides are TGTGCCAGCAGTTTTTTACGGGAGACCCAGTACTTC. Translating it yields CASSFLRETQYF.

This chain uses TRBV7-2 with TRBJ2-3, with 14 bases fitting TRBD2. J gave up 3 bases and V 4 bases, and 12 bases lay outside the gene matches. Looked up from germline, CDR1 is SGHTA and CDR2 is FQGNSA. CDR3 size: 19 residues. CDR3 sequence (DNA): TGTGCCAGCAGCTGGACCGGGACTAGCGGGAGAGGTGGGACAGATACGCAGTATTTT. Amino acids: CASSWTGTSGRGGTDTQYF.

The J gene is TRBJ2-6, the V gene TRBV7-6; D call uncertain. Germline CDR1 is SGHVS and CDR2 is FNYEAQ. V was cut by 4 bases and J by 0 bases, with 16 bases left in between. CDR3 size: 18 residues. The CDR3 DNA is TGTGCCAGCAGCTCAGTTCCAATCTGGGGCTCTGGGGCCAACGTCCTGACTTTC. This codes for CASSSVPIWGSGANVLTF.

This clonotype was seen ten or more times. The J gene is TRBJ2-1, the V gene TRBV7-9; unclear D gene. V lost 5 bases and J lost 2, with 16 bases in between. This CDR3 region has 16 residues. In germline, CDR1 is SEHNR, CDR2 FQNEAQ (reference sequence). Here the CDR3 DNA reads TGTGCCAGCAGCCGCCTAGGGCAGCTGACCTACAATGAGCAGTTCTTC. This codes for CASSRLGQLTYNEQFF.

This clonotype was found many times. This chain connects TRBV7-9 to TRBJ2-1; 9 bases agree with TRBD1. The CDR3 contains 13 residues. Germline V gene data show CDR1 as SEHNR and CDR2 as FQNEAQ (reference sequence). V lost 7 bases and J lost 6; bases outside the gene matches: 4. The CDR3 region is CASISTGGNEQFF. DNA of the CDR3: TGTGCCAGCATCTCGACAGGGGGCAATGAGCAGTTCTTC. The variable domain in full, completed from reference TRBV7-9 and TRBJ2-1, reads DTGVSQNPRHKITKRGQNVTFRCDPISEHNRLYWYRQTLGQGPEFLTYFQNEAQLEKSRLLSDRFSAERPKGSFSTLEIQRTEQGDSAMYLCASISTGGNEQFFGPGTRLTVL.